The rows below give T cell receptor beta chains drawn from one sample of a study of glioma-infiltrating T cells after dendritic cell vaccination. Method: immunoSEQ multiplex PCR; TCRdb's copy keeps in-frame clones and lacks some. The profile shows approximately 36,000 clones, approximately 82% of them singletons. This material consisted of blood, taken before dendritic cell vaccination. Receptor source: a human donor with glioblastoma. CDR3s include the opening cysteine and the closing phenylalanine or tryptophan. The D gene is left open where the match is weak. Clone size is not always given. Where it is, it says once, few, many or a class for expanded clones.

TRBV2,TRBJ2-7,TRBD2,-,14,TGTGCCAGCAGTGAAGGCGGGGGGGCCTATGAGCAGTACTTC,CASSEGGGAYEQYF
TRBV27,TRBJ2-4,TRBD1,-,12,TGTGCCAGCAGGGCTTGGACAGGGGCCTCTTTCTTC,CASRAWTGASFF
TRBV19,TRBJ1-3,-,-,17,TGTGCCAGTAGTAGTCCCGCAGATCCCAGCTCTGGAAACACCATATATTTT,CASSSPADPSSGNTIYF
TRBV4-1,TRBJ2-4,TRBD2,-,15,TGCGCCAGCAGCCCCCTAGCGGGGATAAAAAACATTCAGTACTTC,CASSPLAGIKNIQYF
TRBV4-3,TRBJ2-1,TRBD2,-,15,TGCGCCAGCTCCGCTAGCGGGGTCTCCTACAATGAGCAGTTCTTC,CASSASGVSYNEQFF
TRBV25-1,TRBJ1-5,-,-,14,TGTGCCAGCAGTGAAGGCCTGGGGGGAGGGCCCCAGCATTTT,CASSEGLGGGPQHF
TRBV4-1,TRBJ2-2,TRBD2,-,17,TGCGCCAGCAGCCAAGAAGGCGACGGGGGGGGCACCGGGGAGCTGTTTTTT,CASSQEGDGGGTGELFF
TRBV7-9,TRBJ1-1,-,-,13,TGTGCCAGCAGCTTTCCGAGGGACACTGAAGCTTTCTTT,CASSFPRDTEAFF
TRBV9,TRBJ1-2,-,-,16,TGTGCCAGCAGCGTAGAAGTCCGGGGTTACAACTATGGCTACACCTTC,CASSVEVRGYNYGYTF
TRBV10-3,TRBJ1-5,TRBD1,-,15,TGTGCCATCAGGGCGGGACAGGATAGCAATCAGCCCCAGCATTTT,CAIRAGQDSNQPQHF
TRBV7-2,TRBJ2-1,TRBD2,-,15,TGTGCCAGCAGCTCCACTAGCGGGGGGGCCCAAGTGCAGTTCTTC,CASSSTSGGAQVQFF
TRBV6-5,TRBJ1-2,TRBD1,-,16,TGTGCCAGCAGTTACTCCGGGACAGGGGTCGGTAGTGGCTACACCTTC,CASSYSGTGVGSGYTF
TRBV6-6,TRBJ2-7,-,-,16,TGTGCCAGCAGTTACTCGGGGACTCCATTCTCCTACGAGCAGTACTTC,CASSYSGTPFSYEQYF
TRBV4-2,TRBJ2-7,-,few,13,TGTGCCAGCAGCCAAGAAATAACCTACGAGCAGTACTTC,CASSQEITYEQYF
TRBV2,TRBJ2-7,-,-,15,TGTGCCAGCAGTGGACGACAGCACACCCCCTACGAGCAGTACTTC,CASSGRQHTPYEQYF
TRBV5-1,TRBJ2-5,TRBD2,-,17,TGCGCCAGCAGCTCGCGGGGGGCAAGTCATCCCGCGGAGACCCAGTACTTC,CASSSRGASHPAETQYF
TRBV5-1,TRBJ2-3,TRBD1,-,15,TGCGCCAGCACGGTGATAGGACAGGGTGCAGATACGCAGTATTTT,CASTVIGQGADTQYF
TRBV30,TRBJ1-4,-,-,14,TGTGCCTGGAGTGAAGGGCAGGGAAATGAAAAACTGTTTTTT,CAWSEGQGNEKLFF
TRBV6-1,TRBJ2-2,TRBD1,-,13,TGTGCCAGCGACAGGGGAAACACCGGGGAGCTGTTTTTT,CASDRGNTGELFF
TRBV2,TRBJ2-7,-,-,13,TGTGCCAGCAACAGGGCGATCTCCTACGAGCAGTACTTC,CASNRAISYEQYF
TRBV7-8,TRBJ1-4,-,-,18,TGTGCCAGCAGCTCCCACCTCCCAGGGAGGGGGGGGTATGAAAAACTGTTTTTT,CASSSHLPGRGGYEKLFF
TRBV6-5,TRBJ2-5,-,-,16,TGTGCCAGCAGTTATTTGGGCAGATCGTACCAAGAGACCCAGTACTTC,CASSYLGRSYQETQYF
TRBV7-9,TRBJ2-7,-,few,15,TGTGCCAGCAGCCCTCGGGACACGGTGTCCTACGAGCAGTACTTC,CASSPRDTVSYEQYF
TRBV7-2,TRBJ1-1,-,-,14,TGTGCCAGCACCCCGGGAGGGCTGAACACTGAAGCTTTCTTT,CASTPGGLNTEAFF
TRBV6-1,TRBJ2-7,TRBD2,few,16,TGTGCCAGCAGTGAAGAACTAGCGGGGGGGTATTACGAGCAGTACTTC,CASSEELAGGYYEQYF
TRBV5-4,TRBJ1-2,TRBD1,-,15,TGTGCCAGCAGCCCGCCGCCGGGACAGCACTATGGCTACACCTTC,CASSPPPGQHYGYTF
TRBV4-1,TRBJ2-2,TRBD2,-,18,TGCGCCAGCAGCCAAGATCTACTAGCGGGGGTAATCGCCGGGGAGCTGTTTTTT,CASSQDLLAGVIAGELFF
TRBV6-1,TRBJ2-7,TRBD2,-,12,TGTGCCAGCACAAGGGCGGGGGGGGAGCAGTACTTC,CASTRAGGEQYF
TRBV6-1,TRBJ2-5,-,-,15,TGTGCCAGCAGTGAAGCGCCCGGAGGGTTAGAGACCCAGTACTTC,CASSEAPGGLETQYF
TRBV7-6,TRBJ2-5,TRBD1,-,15,TGTGCCAGCAGCTCAGCCGGGACAGGGAAAGAGACCCAGTACTTC,CASSSAGTGKETQYF
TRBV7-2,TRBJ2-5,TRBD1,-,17,TGTGCCAGCAGCTTAAACGGAGGACAGGGGTGGTACGAGACCCAGTACTTC,CASSLNGGQGWYETQYF
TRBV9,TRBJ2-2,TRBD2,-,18,TGTGCCAGCAGCGTAGCTACGGGGCGGGGGACGAACACCGGGGAGCTGTTTTTT,CASSVATGRGTNTGELFF
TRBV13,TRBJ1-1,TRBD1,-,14,TGTGCCAGCAGCGGGGACAGGGGCAGTTCTGAAGCCTTCTTT,CASSGDRGSSEAFF
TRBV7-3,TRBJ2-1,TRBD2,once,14,TGTGCCAGCAGCTTGGGACTAGCGGGGGGTGAGCAGTTCTTC,CASSLGLAGGEQFF
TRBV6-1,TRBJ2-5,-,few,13,TGTGCCAGCAGTGCTGACAGAGGAGAGACCCAGTACTTC,CASSADRGETQYF
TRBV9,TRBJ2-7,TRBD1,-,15,TGTGCCAGCAGCGGTGGGGACAGCAGCTCCTACGAGCAGTACTTC,CASSGGDSSSYEQYF
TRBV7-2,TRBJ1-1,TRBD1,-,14,TGTGCCAGCAGCTTCGGGACAGGGGGTAGAGAAGCTTTCTTT,CASSFGTGGREAFF
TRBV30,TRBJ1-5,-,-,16,TGTGCCTGGAGTAGAGGGGGAGACAGTTCCAATCAGCCCCAGCATTTT,CAWSRGGDSSNQPQHF
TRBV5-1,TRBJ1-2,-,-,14,TGCGCCAGCAGCTTGGAGTTGGCGGATCATGGCTACACCTTC,CASSLELADHGYTF
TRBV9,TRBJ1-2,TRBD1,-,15,TGTGCCAGCAGCCCCGCACGGGACAGGGCCTATGGCTACACCTTC,CASSPARDRAYGYTF
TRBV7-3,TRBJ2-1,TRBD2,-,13,TGTGCCAGCTCGGCGGGGGGCCGGGATGAGCAGTTCTTC,CASSAGGRDEQFF
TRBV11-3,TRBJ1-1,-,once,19,TGTGCCAGCAGCTTAGTCGGAATGTGGGGGCGGGGGAGGAACACTGAAGCTTTCTTT,CASSLVGMWGRGRNTEAFF
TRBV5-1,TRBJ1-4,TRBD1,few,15,TGCGCCAGCAGCTTTTTTGGTGCAGGGGGTGAAAAACTGTTTTTT,CASSFFGAGGEKLFF
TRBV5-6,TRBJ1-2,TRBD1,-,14,TGTGCCAGCAGAATCCAGGGGGCGGTCTATGGCTACACCTTC,CASRIQGAVYGYTF
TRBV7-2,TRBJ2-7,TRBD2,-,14,TGTGCCAGCAGCTTTAACGGGGGGGCTTACGAGCAGTACTTC,CASSFNGGAYEQYF
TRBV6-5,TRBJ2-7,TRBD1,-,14,TGTGCCAGCAGTCCTCGGACAGGGGGTAACGAGCAGTACTTC,CASSPRTGGNEQYF
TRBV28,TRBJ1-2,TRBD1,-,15,TGTGCCAGCAGACCTCCGGGACAGGGGGCGGGTGGCTACACCTTC,CASRPPGQGAGGYTF
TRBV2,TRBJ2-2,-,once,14,TGTGCCAGCAGTGAACTCAGGGCCACCGGGGAGCTGTTTTTT,CASSELRATGELFF
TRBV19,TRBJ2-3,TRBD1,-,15,TGTGCCAGTAGTTTGGGACAGGGCACGACAGATACGCAGTATTTT,CASSLGQGTTDTQYF
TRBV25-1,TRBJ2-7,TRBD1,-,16,TGTGCCAGCAGTGAACCCAGTGTGCAGGGGGCTGGAGAGCAGTACTTC,CASSEPSVQGAGEQYF